The 15 T cell receptor beta chains listed next were all sequenced from one sample in a study of CD8 T cells in ankylosing spondylitis. TCRdb reanalysed the 5' RACE reads using MiXCR and keeps one entry per CDR3 protein. The sample yields about 350,000 distinct CDR3 sequences, 20% to 25% seen once. Sequencing was done on a sample of blood, either unsorted or a sorted T cell fraction (not recorded which). The receptors originated from a male donor with ankylosing spondylitis or in good health (not recorded which).

The sample holds a few counts of this clonotype. The chain couples TRBV1 to TRBJ2-3. TRBV1 is a pseudogene segment. There are 12 residues in the CDR3. CDR3 sequence reads: CTSSQCSDTQYF. CDR3 DNA sequence: TGCACCAGCAGCCAATGTTCAGATACGCAGTATTTT.

CDR3 coding DNA: TGTGCCAGCAGTTTAGCCGCGGGGGGGCAAAATGAGCAGTTCTTC. Translating it yields CASSLAAGGQNEQFF. V gene TRBV12-3 or TRBV12-4 combines with J gene TRBJ2-1; TRBD2 matches at 9 bases. The CDR3 contains 15 residues. The J segment lost 7 bases and the V segment lost 0 bases, leaving 4 bases of the junction unmatched.

This clonotype has a handful of counts. The chain combines TRBV4-1 with TRBJ2-5, with TRBD2 as a possible D gene (5 bases). Trimming cost V 1 base and J 5 bases, with 5 bases left between them. This CDR3 comprises 12 residues. Germline CDR1 MGHRA, CDR2 YSYEKL. The CDR3 coding sequence is TGCGCCAGCAGCCAAGGGAGGGAGACCCAGTACTTC. Its protein is CASSQGRETQYF.

The chain employs TRBV4-1 and TRBJ2-7, with D hard to call. V was clipped by 2 bases and J by 3 bases, with 8 bases between them. CDR3 length: 13 amino acids. The V gene's germline CDR1 is MGHRA and CDR2 YSYEKL. The CDR3 DNA reads as TGCGCCAGCAGCCAACCTGGGAACTACGAGCAGTACTTC. This gives the protein CASSQPGNYEQYF.

This clonotype was detected ten times or more. This chain uses TRBV3-1 with TRBJ1-4; D not resolved. V lost 0 bases to trimming and J lost 4 bases, with 9 bases between them. The CDR3 sequence is 15 residues long. CDR1 is LGHDT and CDR2 is YNNKEL in the germline V gene (reference sequence). The CDR3 coding sequence is TGTGCCAGCAGCCAAGATAATCCGGTTAATGAAAAACTGTTTTTT. This gives the protein CASSQDNPVNEKLFF.

There are a few counts of this clonotype. The chain employs TRBV12-3 or TRBV12-4 and TRBJ2-7, with TRBD1 identical over 7 bases. The trim removed 5 bases at V and 0 bases at J, leaving 4 bases unmatched. The CDR3 is 14 amino acids. CDR3 nucleotides: TGTGCCAGCAGTGAAGGGGGCCCCTCCTACGAGCAGTACTTC. This sequence encodes CASSEGGPSYEQYF.

V gene TRBV12-3 or TRBV12-4 combines with J gene TRBJ2-3; 7 bases map to TRBD1. The CDR3 length is 16 residues. Losses at the gene ends were 6 bases for V and 5 bases for J; bases not matched to a gene: 14. For the CDR3, the DNA is TGTGCCAGCAGCTCTTGGGGCCGAGGGGGCGGAGATACGCAGTATTTT. Its translation is CASSSWGRGGGDTQYF.

The gene calls are TRBV3-1 and TRBJ2-7; TRBD1 aligns across 10 bases. V gave up 5 bases and J gave up 2 bases; unmatched junction bases: 12. The CDR3 is 17 amino acids. Per germline, CDR1 LGHDT and CDR2 YNNKEL (reference sequence). The CDR3 protein is CASSGRTGGFLAYEQYF. The CDR3 coding sequence is TGTGCCAGCAGCGGAAGGACAGGGGGTTTTCTCGCCTACGAGCAGTACTTC.

This clonotype was seen more than once but under ten times. This chain connects TRBV3-1 to TRBJ2-3; 8 positions agree with TRBD1. The CDR3 spans 17 residues. Germline CDR1 is LGHDT and CDR2 is YNNKEL (reference sequence). Germline trimming cut 2 bases from V and 0 bases from J; bases unmatched to any gene: 7. Written as DNA, the CDR3 is TGTGCCAGCAGCCAACCTTGGACAGGGTGGAGCACAGATACGCAGTATTTT. This sequence encodes CASSQPWTGWSTDTQYF.

A few counts support this clonotype. The chain couples TRBV20-1 to TRBJ2-5; D may be TRBD2 (6 bases). The CDR3 runs 14 residues. Deletions cut 4 bases from V and 3 bases from J, with 15 bases between. Germline V gene lookup returns CDR1 DFQATT and CDR2 SNEGSKA (reference sequence). The CDR3 DNA is TGCAGTGCTATTGGCGGGGAGGTTGAAGAGACCCAGTACTTC. Residues: CSAIGGEVEETQYF.

This chain joins TRBV5-1 and TRBJ2-5, with D maybe TRBD2 (5 bases). Trimming cost V 0 bases and J 5 bases, with 14 bases left between them. The CDR3 has 15 residues. CDR1 SGHRS and CDR2 YFSETQ come from the germline V gene. Here the CDR3 reads CASSLGPGSRETQYF. The CDR3, as DNA: TGCGCCAGCAGCTTGGGACCGGGATCACGGGAGACCCAGTACTTC.

The chain recombines TRBV13 with TRBJ1-2; the D gene is possibly TRBD1 (5 bases). The CDR3 covers 14 residues. Trimming took off 2 bases at V and 10 bases at J, with 17 bases between the two ends. CDR1 and CDR2 from the germline V gene are PRHDT and FYEKMQ (reference sequence). CDR3 protein: CASSLQGRSADYTF. The CDR3 DNA sequence: TGTGCCAGCAGCTTACAGGGACGGTCGGCCGACTACACCTTC.

The chain uses TRBV15 and TRBJ2-2; D uncertain. V was cut by 2 bases and J by 3 bases, with 1 base left in between. Per germline, CDR1 LNHNV and CDR2 YYDKDF (reference sequence). CDR3 size: 12 residues. CDR3 protein: CATSRYTGELFF. In DNA, the CDR3 is TGTGCCACCAGCAGATACACCGGGGAGCTGTTTTTT.

The gene calls are TRBV1 and TRBJ2-1; the table gives TRBD1 as D, unverified against the DNA. TRBV1 is tagged as a pseudogene. CDR3 length: 16 residues. CDR3 residues: CTSSQGDSPTYNEQFF. CDR3 in DNA: TGCACCAGCAGCCAAGGGGACAGTCCTACATACAATGAGCAGTTCTTC.

The DNA for the CDR3 is TGTGCCAGCAGTTGGGCAGATCTTATGGGCGGGGAGCTGTTTTTT. It encodes CASSWADLMGGELFF. The chain has TRBV6-5 and TRBJ2-2; D is ambiguous. In germline, CDR1 is MNHEY, CDR2 SVGAGI. The CDR3 consists of 15 residues. V lost 4 bases, J lost 7 bases, and 16 bases lay in between.